The rows below give T cell receptor beta chains drawn from one sample of a study of T cells in tuberculosis. Method: immunoSEQ multiplex PCR; TCRdb's copy keeps in-frame clones and lacks some. This repertoire shows roughly 29,000 clones, just over 90% found once; its top ten account for around 4.9%. Material: PBMCs. The source of these receptors is a donor between 10 and 35 years old with latent tuberculosis or without tuberculosis infection. Each CDR3 is given with its conserved first and last residue. Each record gives: D gene, clone size, J gene, V gene, CDR3 protein, CDR3 DNA. A D gene is named only where the DNA matches it firmly. Size tells how often a clone was seen (once, few, many) or the class of an expanded clone, and some rows leave it out.

D: .
size: .
J: TRBJ1-5
V: TRBV15
CDR3: CATSRRGGMSNQPQHF
DNA: TGTGCCACCAGCAGACGGGGTGGGATGAGCAATCAGCCCCAGCATTTT

D: TRBD1
size: .
J: TRBJ2-5
V: TRBV7-6
CDR3: CASSRIDRGGETQYF
DNA: TGTGCCAGCAGCAGGATCGACAGGGGGGGAGAGACCCAGTACTTC

D: .
size: .
J: TRBJ2-1
V: TRBV5-8
CDR3: CASSLSRASSYNEQFF
DNA: TGTGCCAGCAGCCTCTCGAGGGCGAGCTCCTACAATGAGCAGTTCTTC

D: .
size: .
J: TRBJ2-7
V: TRBV21-1
CDR3: CASSPSGTSYEQYF
DNA: TGTGCCAGCAGTCCATCCGGGACATCCTACGAGCAGTACTTC

D: .
size: .
J: TRBJ2-2
V: TRBV6-5
CDR3: CASSYGRDTGELFF
DNA: TGTGCCAGCAGTTACGGCAGGGACACCGGGGAGCTGTTTTTT

D: .
size: .
J: TRBJ1-1
V: TRBV6-1
CDR3: CASSERGGFGMNTEAFF
DNA: TGTGCCAGCAGTGAAAGAGGAGGGTTCGGGATGAACACTGAAGCTTTCTTT

D: .
size: .
J: TRBJ1-1
V: TRBV28
CDR3: CASSLFSYMNTEAFF
DNA: TGTGCCAGCAGCTTGTTTAGCTATATGAACACTGAAGCTTTCTTT

D: .
size: .
J: TRBJ2-1
V: TRBV15
CDR3: CATSRDRSYNEQFF
DNA: TGTGCCACCAGCAGAGATCGGAGTTACAATGAGCAGTTCTTC

D: TRBD2
size: .
J: TRBJ2-5
V: TRBV15
CDR3: CATSREREGPGYLETQYF
DNA: TGTGCCACCAGCAGAGAGCGGGAGGGCCCTGGGTATTTAGAGACCCAGTACTTC

D: TRBD2
size: .
J: TRBJ2-7
V: TRBV18
CDR3: CASSPGLAGGYEQYF
DNA: TGTGCCAGCTCACCGGGACTAGCGGGGGGCTACGAGCAGTACTTC

D: .
size: once
J: TRBJ1-1
V: TRBV6-6
CDR3: CASSYSGANTEAFF
DNA: TGTGCCAGCAGTTACTCGGGGGCGAACACTGAAGCTTTCTTT